The sequence of this T cell receptor beta chain was determined in a study of T cells in Graves' hyperthyroidism and ophthalmopathy. TCR beta CDR3 regions were amplified from RNA transcripts. HTBI primers were used for first-round RT-PCR of the TCR CDR3. TCRdb fed the multiplex PCR reads into MiXCR, producing one record per CDR3 protein. In the table there are roughly 400,000 distinct CDR3 sequences, approximately 25% of which are singletons. Between the trimmed V and J ends, which lost 3 bases and 6 bases, there was a span of 11 bases. CDR3 length equals 13 residues. Germline V gene data show CDR1 as SNHLY and CDR2 as FYNNEI.

This chain joins TRBV2 and TRBJ1-2; tentative D call: TRBD1 (5 bases). The sequence derives from a man aged 50 to 59 with Graves' hyperthyroidism. Source material: blood. The CDR3 loop is CASSEGEGDGYTF. The CDR3 DNA is TGTGCCAGCAGTGAGGGGGAGGGCGATGGCTACACCTTC.